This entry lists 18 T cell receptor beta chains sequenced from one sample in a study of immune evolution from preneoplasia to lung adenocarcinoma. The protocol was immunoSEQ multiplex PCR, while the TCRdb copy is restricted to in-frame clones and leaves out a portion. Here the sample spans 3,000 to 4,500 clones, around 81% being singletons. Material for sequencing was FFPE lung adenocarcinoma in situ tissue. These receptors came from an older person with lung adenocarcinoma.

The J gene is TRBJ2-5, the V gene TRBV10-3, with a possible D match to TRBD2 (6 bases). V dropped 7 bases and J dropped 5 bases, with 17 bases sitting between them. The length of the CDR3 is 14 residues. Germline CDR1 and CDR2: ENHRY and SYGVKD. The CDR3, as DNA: TGTGCCATCACCGCTGGTCAGGCGGGGGAGACCCAGTACTTC. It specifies CAITAGQAGETQYF.

The CDR3 DNA is TGTGCCAGCAGGCCACTAGCGGGGATCTACAATGAGCAGTTCTTC. Translation gives CASRPLAGIYNEQFF. The chain is built from TRBV5-8 and TRBJ2-1, with 10 bases that match TRBD2. This CDR3 contains 15 residues. V lost 5 bases, J lost 3 bases, and 5 bases stayed unmatched. Germline V CDR1 and CDR2: SGHTS, YDEGEE.

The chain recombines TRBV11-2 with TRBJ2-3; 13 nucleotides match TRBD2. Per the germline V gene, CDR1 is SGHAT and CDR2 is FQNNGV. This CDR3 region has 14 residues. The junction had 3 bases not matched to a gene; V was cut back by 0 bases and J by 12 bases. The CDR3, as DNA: TGTGCCAGCAGCTTAGAGGGACTAGCGGGGTCTCAGTATTTT. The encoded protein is CASSLEGLAGSQYF.

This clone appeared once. CDR3 sequence (DNA): TGTGCCAGGGTAACCGGGACTAGCGGCTTTAGCTCCTACAATGAGCAGTTCTTC. Translation gives CARVTGTSGFSSYNEQFF. The chain uses TRBV19 and TRBJ2-1; 11 bases match TRBD2. The CDR3 consists of 18 residues. Germline V gene data show CDR1 as LNHDA and CDR2 as SQIVND (reference sequence). Unmatched junction bases numbered 13, after V lost 9 bases and J lost 0 bases.

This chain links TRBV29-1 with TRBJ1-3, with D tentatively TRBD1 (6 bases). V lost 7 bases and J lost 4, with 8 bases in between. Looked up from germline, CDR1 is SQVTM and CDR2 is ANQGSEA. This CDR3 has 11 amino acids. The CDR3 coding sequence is TGCAGCGGTGGACAGGGAAACACCATATATTTT. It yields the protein CSGGQGNTIYF.

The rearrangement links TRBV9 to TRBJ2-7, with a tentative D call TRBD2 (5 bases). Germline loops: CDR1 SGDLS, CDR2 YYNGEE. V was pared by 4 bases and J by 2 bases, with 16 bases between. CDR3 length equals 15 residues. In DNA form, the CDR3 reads TGTGCCAGCAGCAACCGCCCCATCGGGGCCTACGAGCAGTACTTC. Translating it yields CASSNRPIGAYEQYF.

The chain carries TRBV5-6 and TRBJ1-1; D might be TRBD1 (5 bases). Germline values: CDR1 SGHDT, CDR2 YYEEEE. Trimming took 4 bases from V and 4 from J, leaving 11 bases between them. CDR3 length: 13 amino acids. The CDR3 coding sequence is TGTGCCAGCAGCAGGGGAACTGGCACTGAAGCTTTCTTT. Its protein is CASSRGTGTEAFF.

The CDR3 reads CASSLDRGIEKLFF. The DNA for the CDR3 is TGTGCCAGCAGCTTAGACAGGGGGATTGAAAAACTGTTTTTT. The rearrangement joins TRBV7-9 to TRBJ1-4, with 8 bases fitting TRBD1. The V and J ends lost 1 base and 7 bases, in that order; junction bases with no gene match: 2. The CDR3 totals 14 residues. The germline V gene encodes CDR1 SEHNR and CDR2 FQNEAQ (reference sequence).

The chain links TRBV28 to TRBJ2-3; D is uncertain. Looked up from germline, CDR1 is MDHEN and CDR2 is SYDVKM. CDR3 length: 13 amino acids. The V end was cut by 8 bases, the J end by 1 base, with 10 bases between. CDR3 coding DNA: TGTGCCAGCGTAATGACTGGCACAGATACGCAGTATTTT. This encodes CASVMTGTDTQYF.

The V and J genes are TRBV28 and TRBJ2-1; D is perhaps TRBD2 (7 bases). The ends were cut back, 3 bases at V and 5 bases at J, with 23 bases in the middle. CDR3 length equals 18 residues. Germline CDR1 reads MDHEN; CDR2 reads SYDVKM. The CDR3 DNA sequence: TGTGCCAGCAGTTTCCTCCGGGGGGCTAGCTATCCCCACAATGAGCAGTTCTTC. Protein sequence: CASSFLRGASYPHNEQFF.

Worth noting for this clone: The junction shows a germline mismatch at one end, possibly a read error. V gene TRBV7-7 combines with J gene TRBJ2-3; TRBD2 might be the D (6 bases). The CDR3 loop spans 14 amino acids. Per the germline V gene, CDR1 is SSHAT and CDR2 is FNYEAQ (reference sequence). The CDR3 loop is CASSSGLSSDTQYF. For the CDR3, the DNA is TGTGCTAGCAGCTCGGGACTCTCCTCAGATACGCAGTATTTT.

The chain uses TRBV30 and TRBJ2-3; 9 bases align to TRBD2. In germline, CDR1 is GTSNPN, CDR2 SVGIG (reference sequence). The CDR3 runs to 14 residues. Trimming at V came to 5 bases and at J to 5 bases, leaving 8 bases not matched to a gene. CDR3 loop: CAWASGRPIDTQYF. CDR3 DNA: TGTGCCTGGGCCAGCGGGAGGCCCATAGATACGCAGTATTTT.

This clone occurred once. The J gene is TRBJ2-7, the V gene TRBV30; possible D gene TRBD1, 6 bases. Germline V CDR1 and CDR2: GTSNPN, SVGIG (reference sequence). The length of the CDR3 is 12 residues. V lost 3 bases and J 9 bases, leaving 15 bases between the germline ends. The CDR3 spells CAWSLRGVGQYF. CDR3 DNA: TGTGCCTGGAGCCTCAGGGGTGTCGGGCAGTACTTC.

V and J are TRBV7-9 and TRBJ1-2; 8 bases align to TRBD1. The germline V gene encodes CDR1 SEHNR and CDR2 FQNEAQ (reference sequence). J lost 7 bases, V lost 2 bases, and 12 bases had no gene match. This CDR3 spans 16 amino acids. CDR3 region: CASSLSSGGDLRGYTF. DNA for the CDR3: TGTGCCAGCAGCTTAAGCTCAGGGGGCGATCTTCGTGGCTACACCTTC.

The CDR3 DNA reads TGTGCCAGCAGCGCGCGAGGGGACTCAAGCTCTGGAAACACCATATATTTT. This codes for CASSARGDSSSGNTIYF. V usage is TRBV5-6 and J usage is TRBJ1-3; the D gene is possibly TRBD1 (5 bases). The CDR3 runs to 17 residues. Per germline, CDR1 SGHDT and CDR2 YYEEEE. V lost 4 bases to trimming and J lost 0 bases, with 17 bases between them.

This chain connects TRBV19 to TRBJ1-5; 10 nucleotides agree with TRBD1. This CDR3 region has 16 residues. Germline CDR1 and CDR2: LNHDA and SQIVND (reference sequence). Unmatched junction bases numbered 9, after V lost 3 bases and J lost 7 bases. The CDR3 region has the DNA TGTGCCAGTAGTATCCGGACAGGGGGAGGTGAGCAGCCCCAGCATTTT. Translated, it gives CASSIRTGGGEQPQHF.

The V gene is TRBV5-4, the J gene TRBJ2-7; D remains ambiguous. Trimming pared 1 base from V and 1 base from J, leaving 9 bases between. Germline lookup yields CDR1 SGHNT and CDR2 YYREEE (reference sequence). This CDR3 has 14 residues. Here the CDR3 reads CASSLRAESYEQYF. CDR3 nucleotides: TGTGCCAGCAGCTTGCGGGCGGAATCCTACGAGCAGTACTTC. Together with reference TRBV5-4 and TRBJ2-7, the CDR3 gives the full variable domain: ETGVTQSPTHLIKTRGQQVTLRCSSQSGHNTVSWYQQALGQGPQFIFQYYREEENGRGNFPPRFSGLQFPNYSSELNVNALELDDSALYLCASSLRAESYEQYFGPGTRLTVT.

The CDR3 protein is CASSLDGETVAKNIQYF. The CDR3 bases are TGCGCCAGCAGCTTGGACGGGGAGACAGTAGCCAAAAACATTCAGTACTTC. The V and J genes are TRBV5-1 and TRBJ2-4, with D perhaps assigned TRBD1 or TRBD2 (5 bases each). Germline CDR1 is SGHRS and CDR2 is YFSETQ. V was pared by 0 bases and J by 0 bases, with 13 bases between. CDR3 length: 17 residues.